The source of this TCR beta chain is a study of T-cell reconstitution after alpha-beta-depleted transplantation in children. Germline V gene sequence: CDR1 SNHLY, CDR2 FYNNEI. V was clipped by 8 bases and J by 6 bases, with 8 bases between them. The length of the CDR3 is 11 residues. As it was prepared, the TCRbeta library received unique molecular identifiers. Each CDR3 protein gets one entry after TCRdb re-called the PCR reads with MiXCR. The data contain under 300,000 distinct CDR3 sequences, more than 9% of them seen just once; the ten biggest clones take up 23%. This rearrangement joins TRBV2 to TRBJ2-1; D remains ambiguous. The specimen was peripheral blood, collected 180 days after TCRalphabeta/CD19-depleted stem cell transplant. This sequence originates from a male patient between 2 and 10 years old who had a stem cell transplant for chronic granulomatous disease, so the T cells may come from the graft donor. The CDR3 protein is CASGKGNEQFF. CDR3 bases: TGTGCCAGCGGAAAAGGCAATGAGCAGTTCTTC.